A selection of T cell receptor beta chains follows, all from one sample in a study of cytomegalovirus exposure and HLA in healthy donors. The assay was immunoSEQ multiplex PCR, and TCRdb's table has in-frame clones only and misses some. The data show more than 130,000 clones, with about four fifths seen just once and more than 4% held by the top ten. Sequencing input: PBMCs. These receptor sequences come from a man aged 35-49 years in good health and CMV-seropositive. Both conserved end residues are part of each CDR3. The D gene is left open where the match is weak. Only some rows state a clone size, as once, few, many or a class for expanded clones.

v_gene	abundance	j_gene	d_gene	CDR3nt	CDR3aa
TRBV5-1	-	TRBJ2-7	TRBD1	TGCGCCAGCAGCTTCGGGACAGCCTCCTACGAGCAGTACTTC	CASSFGTASYEQYF
TRBV19	-	TRBJ1-1	TRBD1	TGTGCCAGTAGTACGGTAACAGGGGGCGTAGCTTTCTTT	CASSTVTGGVAFF
TRBV27	-	TRBJ2-1	-	TGTGCCAGCAGTTTTAACCCAGGGGAGGGGGTACAGTTCTTC	CASSFNPGEGVQFF
TRBV5-1	few	TRBJ2-1	-	TGCGCCAGCAGCTTGCTTTTCGGCGGCAATGAGCAGTTCTTC	CASSLLFGGNEQFF
TRBV30	few	TRBJ1-1	-	TGTGCCTGTACCTCAGGGGTTGGCACTGAAGCTTTCTTT	CACTSGVGTEAFF
TRBV13	once	TRBJ2-1	TRBD2	TGTGCCAGCAGCTGGGGACTAGCGGGCCTCAATGAGCAGTTCTTC	CASSWGLAGLNEQFF
TRBV6-5	few	TRBJ1-1	TRBD1	TGTGCCAGCAGTTACGACAGGGTGACTGAAGCTTTCTTT	CASSYDRVTEAFF
TRBV4-2	-	TRBJ2-7	-	TGTGCCAGCAGCCAAGAAAACTTCAGGTACGAGCAGTACTTC	CASSQENFRYEQYF
TRBV7-8	-	TRBJ2-1	-	TGTGCCAGCAGCGAGGACAGAGGGGGCAATGAGCAGTTCTTC	CASSEDRGGNEQFF
TRBV9	-	TRBJ2-7	TRBD2	TGTGCCAGCAGCGCCAAGATGGCGGGAGGTCCCAACGAGCAGTACTTC	CASSAKMAGGPNEQYF
TRBV7-8	once	TRBJ2-3	TRBD1	TGTGCCAGCAGCTTAGGACAGGGGATCACAGATACGCAGTATTTT	CASSLGQGITDTQYF
TRBV7-2	-	TRBJ2-5	-	TGTGCCAGCAGCCCCTCGGGTGAGACCCAGTACTTC	CASSPSGETQYF